Below, 29 T cell receptor beta chains from the same sample are listed, as sequenced in a study of T-cell memory formation after mild COVID-19 (dated by TCRdb to the early 2020s). The protocol used for the library was 5' RACE. The sequencer listed for this sample is Illumina NovaSeq 6000. TCRdb reran the public reads through fastp at Q25 and MiXCR, keeping productive beta chains. Identical CDR3 proteins give one entry, which carries the most common genes and DNA. In this sample the table shows some 250,000 distinct CDR3 sequences, roughly 18% of which occur a single time. Around 23% of the sample comes from the top ten. The sequenced sample was PBMCs or a T cell subset sorted from them (not recorded which). Receptors were obtained from a man aged 18 to 29 who had mild COVID-19 (a few samples of this study predate the infection). The sample titles of this study are shuffled in the database, so cell type and time point are left out; the donor was told from shared clones.

The rearrangement uses TRBV6-5 and TRBJ2-7; a weak D match, TRBD2 (5 bases). This CDR3 has 14 amino acids. Trimming shortened V by 1 base and J by 6 bases, and 13 bases separated the two germline ends. Looked up from germline, CDR1 is MNHEY and CDR2 is SVGAGI. CDR3 in amino acids: CASSYFGETSEQYF. The CDR3 bases are TGTGCCAGCAGTTACTTTGGGGAGACCTCCGAGCAGTACTTC.

V gene TRBV6-2 or TRBV6-3 combines with J gene TRBJ2-1; tentatively, D is TRBD1 or TRBD2 (5 bases each). The CDR3 extends over 13 amino acids. In germline, CDR1 is MNHEY, CDR2 SVGEGT. The V end was cut by 8 bases, the J end by 5 bases, with 13 bases between. The CDR3 sequence is CASGDGVNNEQFF. In DNA form, the CDR3 reads TGTGCCAGCGGGGACGGCGTGAACAATGAGCAGTTCTTC.

Only a few counts were recorded for this clonotype. This chain joins TRBV9 and TRBJ2-3; TRBD2 might be the D (6 bases). Germline values: CDR1 SGDLS, CDR2 YYNGEE. The CDR3 is 17 amino acids. V lost 4 bases and J lost 8, with 26 bases in between. DNA of the CDR3: TGTGCCAGCAGCCCCCCGACTAGTAATGGGTTGGCGGTTACGCAGTATTTT. This encodes CASSPPTSNGLAVTQYF.

For the CDR3, the DNA is TGCGCCAGCAGTGACCTGACTTTTAACTATGGCTACACCTTC. This codes for CASSDLTFNYGYTF. This chain connects TRBV10-2 to TRBJ1-2; no firm D call. Germline V gives CDR1 WSHSY, CDR2 SAAADI. CDR3 size: 14 residues. V gave up 3 bases and J gave up 1 base, with 9 bases separating them.

The chain links TRBV7-3 to TRBJ2-5; 8 bases are a match to TRBD2. Looked up from germline, CDR1 is SGHTA and CDR2 is FQGTGA. The V gene end was trimmed by 5 bases and the J gene end by 4 bases; junction bases not matched to a gene: 15. The CDR3 extends over 17 amino acids. The CDR3 loop is CASSASGGDLLVETQYF. The CDR3 DNA sequence: TGTGCCAGCAGCGCAAGCGGGGGTGACCTCTTAGTAGAGACCCAGTACTTC. Supplemented by reference TRBV7-3 and TRBJ2-5, the full variable domain reads GAGVSQTPSNKVTEKGKYVELRCDPISGHTALYWYRQSLGQGPEFLIYFQGTGAADDSGLPNDRFFAVRPEGSVSTLKIQRTERGDSAVYLCASSASGGDLLVETQYFGPGTRLLVL.

The chain has TRBV5-1 and TRBJ1-2; D may be TRBD1 (6 bases). The V end lost 4 bases, the J end lost 3 bases, and 13 bases lay between the germline ends. Germline assignment: CDR1 SGHRS and CDR2 YFSETQ. The length of the CDR3 is 14 residues. The CDR3 region is CASSPGVVYYGYTF. For the CDR3, the DNA is TGCGCCAGCAGCCCAGGGGTGGTTTACTATGGCTACACCTTC.

The chain carries TRBV29-1 and TRBJ1-2; TRBD1 matches at 8 bases. This CDR3 has 13 residues. V dropped 5 bases and J dropped 4; count of bases not matched to a gene: 6. Germline lookup yields CDR1 SQVTM and CDR2 ANQGSEA. The CDR3 bases are TGCAGCGTTTCCACAGGGGGGGGCTATGGCTACACCTTC. Translating gives CSVSTGGGYGYTF.

This clonotype was recorded a few times. The rearrangement links TRBV18 to TRBJ2-7; unclear D gene. The germline V gene encodes CDR1 KGHSH and CDR2 LQKENI. The V end was cut by 5 bases, the J end by 2 bases, with 13 bases between. The CDR3 is 14 amino acids. In nucleotides, the CDR3 is TGTGCCAGCTCATCGCCGACTGTAACCTACGAGCAGTACTTC. It codes for CASSSPTVTYEQYF.

This clonotype was found many times. The CDR3 protein is CAISESGGEEKLFF. The CDR3 DNA reads TGTGCCATCAGTGAGTCTGGAGGGGAGGAAAAACTGTTTTTT. V usage is TRBV10-3 and J usage is TRBJ1-4, with D possibly being TRBD1 (5 bases). CDR3 length: 14 amino acids. The germline V gene encodes CDR1 ENHRY and CDR2 SYGVKD. V was clipped by 0 bases and J by 8 bases, with 10 bases between them.

The rearrangement joins TRBV18 to TRBJ2-1, with a possible D match to TRBD2 (6 bases). Germline V gives CDR1 KGHSH, CDR2 LQKENI. V was pared by 1 base and J by 5 bases, with 6 bases between. The CDR3 has 13 residues. The CDR3 DNA sequence: TGTGCCAGCTCACCACGGGGGGACAATGAGCAGTTCTTC. It yields the protein CASSPRGDNEQFF.

The genes are TRBV10-3 and TRBJ1-1; no firm D call. Trimming took 4 bases from V and 1 from J, leaving 7 bases between them. Germline assignment: CDR1 ENHRY and CDR2 SYGVKD. This CDR3 spans 13 amino acids. The DNA for the CDR3 is TGTGCCATCAGTGGGCAGGAGAACACTGAAGCTTTCTTT. Encoded protein: CAISGQENTEAFF.

In its sample, this clonotype was seen many times. The gene calls are TRBV5-1 and TRBJ2-1, with 7 bases matching TRBD2. The CDR3 loop spans 12 amino acids. Germline trimming cut 9 bases from V and 6 bases from J; bases unmatched to any gene: 6. In germline, CDR1 is SGHRS, CDR2 YFSETQ. The CDR3 coding sequence is TGCGCCACGGGGAGGGGTGGCAATGAGCAGTTCTTC. Translated, it gives CATGRGGNEQFF.

This clonotype was seen only a few times. This sequence joins TRBV5-1 and TRBJ2-4; weak D call: TRBD2 (6 bases). Trimming left V 0 bases short and J 0 bases short, with 10 bases between. The CDR3 totals 16 residues. Germline V CDR1 and CDR2: SGHRS, YFSETQ. The CDR3 reads CASSLAMGLAKNIQYF. In DNA, the CDR3 is TGCGCCAGCAGCTTGGCCATGGGACTAGCCAAAAACATTCAGTACTTC.

This clonotype was seen only a few times. The V call is TRBV7-8, the J call TRBJ2-1; D remains ambiguous. This CDR3 is built from 14 residues. Trimming removed 2 bases at V and 7 bases at J, with 12 bases between. The V gene's germline CDR1 is SGHVS and CDR2 FQNEAQ. The CDR3 loop reads CASSLRSLTNEQFF. Written as DNA, the CDR3 is TGTGCCAGCAGCTTACGGTCACTCACAAATGAGCAGTTCTTC.

V usage is TRBV4-1 and J usage is TRBJ1-3; D might be TRBD1 (6 bases). CDR1 and CDR2 from the germline V gene are MGHRA and YSYEKL. V dropped 3 bases and J dropped 2 bases, with 14 bases sitting between them. The length of the CDR3 is 16 residues. CDR3: CASSHIGRGPGNTIYF. The CDR3 DNA is TGCGCCAGCAGCCATATTGGACGGGGGCCTGGAAACACCATATATTTT.

This clonotype was picked up a small number of times. The chain employs TRBV20-1 and TRBJ2-4, with D uncertain. The CDR3 runs to 15 residues. CDR1 and CDR2 (germline): DFQATT, SNEGSKA (reference sequence). Trimming took off 0 bases at V and 2 bases at J, with 11 bases between the two ends. The CDR3 DNA follows: TGCAGTGCTAGAGAAGGGCTTGGGTCCAAAAACATTCAGTACTTC. It specifies CSAREGLGSKNIQYF.

The rearrangement links TRBV10-3 to TRBJ2-7; TRBD1 agrees at 9 bases. CDR1 and CDR2 from the germline V gene are ENHRY and SYGVKD. The CDR3 spans 14 residues. Trimming took 10 bases from V and 1 from J; bases not matched to a gene: 8. Written as DNA, the CDR3 is TGTGCCACCCGTCCCGGGACAGGGTCCTACGAGCAGTACTTC. The encoded protein is CATRPGTGSYEQYF.

The gene calls are TRBV11-2 and TRBJ2-1; 7 bases agree with TRBD2. The V gene's germline CDR1 is SGHAT and CDR2 FQNNGV. J lost 4 bases, V lost 5 bases, and 11 bases had no gene match. The CDR3 spans 16 residues. This chain's CDR3 is CASSPIRGEPYNEQFF. The CDR3 region has the DNA TGTGCCAGCAGCCCAATCCGGGGGGAACCTTACAATGAGCAGTTCTTC. The whole variable domain, remainder taken from reference TRBV11-2 and TRBJ2-1, is EAGVAQSPRYKIIEKRQSVAFWCNPISGHATLYWYQQILGQGPKLLIQFQNNGVVDDSQLPKDRFSAERLKGVDSTLKIQPAKLEDSAVYLCASSPIRGEPYNEQFFGPGTRLTVL.

The chain joins TRBV7-9 to TRBJ1-2; D gene ambiguous. Trimming left V 2 bases short and J 4 bases short, with 11 bases between. The germline gives CDR1 SEHNR, CDR2 FQNEAQ (reference sequence). The CDR3 consists of 14 residues. DNA of the CDR3: TGTGCCAGCAGCTTATTGGGGTCGGGCTATGGCTACACCTTC. Translation gives CASSLLGSGYGYTF.

This clonotype was observed a handful of times. The rearrangement links TRBV5-1 to TRBJ2-1, with D maybe TRBD1 (6 bases). CDR3 size: 12 residues. Germline CDR1 is SGHRS and CDR2 is YFSETQ. The V end was cut by 4 bases, the J end by 14 bases, with 16 bases between. The CDR3 region has the DNA TGCGCCAGCAGCACCTACAGGGACCCTAAGTTCTTC. It codes for CASSTYRDPKFF.

This clonotype came up a few times. The chain recombines TRBV5-1 with TRBJ1-1; tentatively, D is TRBD1 (5 bases). The germline V gene has CDR1 SGHRS and CDR2 YFSETQ. The CDR3 consists of 15 residues. Trimming removed 2 bases at V and 4 bases at J, with 15 bases between. The CDR3 nucleotides read TGCGCCAGCAGCTTAACGGGGGGACCGGGCACTGAAGCTTTCTTT. This encodes CASSLTGGPGTEAFF.

This chain joins TRBV10-3 and TRBJ2-7; 7 bases fit TRBD1. V lost 5 bases, J lost 2 bases, and 9 bases stayed unmatched. Germline-derived CDR1 and CDR2 are ENHRY and SYGVKD. The CDR3 totals 15 residues. Here the CDR3 reads CAISPGQAQTYEQYF. The CDR3 bases are TGTGCCATCAGTCCTGGACAGGCCCAAACCTACGAGCAGTACTTC.

This clonotype was counted only a few times. The chain combines TRBV4-1 with TRBJ2-2; no reliable D call. The germline CDR1 and CDR2 sequences are MGHRA and YSYEKL. Between the trimmed V and J ends, which lost 0 bases and 5 bases, there was a span of 16 bases. CDR3 length: 17 amino acids. Here the CDR3 DNA reads TGCGCCAGCAGCCAAGAGTCCATGACCTACCGTACCGGGGAGCTGTTTTTT. Translating it yields CASSQESMTYRTGELFF.

This clonotype has just a few counts. The chain recombines TRBV15 with TRBJ2-3, with D unclear. Per the germline V gene, CDR1 is LNHNV and CDR2 is YYDKDF (reference sequence). The CDR3 consists of 14 residues. Trimming left V 3 bases short and J 2 bases short, with 9 bases between. The DNA of the CDR3 is TGTGCCACCAGCAGGGACCCTGTCACAGATACGCAGTATTTT. Its translation: CATSRDPVTDTQYF.

This chain joins TRBV7-2 and TRBJ2-5, with D perhaps assigned TRBD1 or TRBD2 (6 bases each). Germline V CDR1 and CDR2: SGHTA, FQGNSA. Trimming removed 5 bases from V and 6 bases from J, with 10 bases in between. The CDR3 length is 12 residues. The CDR3 region has the DNA TGTGCCAGCAGCACCCGGGGGCAGACCCAGTACTTC. This gives the protein CASSTRGQTQYF.

The chain has TRBV5-1 and TRBJ2-1, with 8 nucleotides matching TRBD1. CDR3 length equals 16 residues. With 2 bases clipped from V and 6 bases from J, the junction kept 10 bases outside the gene matches. CDR1 and CDR2 (germline): SGHRS, YFSETQ. The CDR3 loop is CASSFYRGTGGNEQFF. The CDR3 DNA reads TGCGCCAGCAGCTTTTATCGCGGGACAGGTGGCAATGAGCAGTTCTTC. The whole variable domain, remainder taken from reference TRBV5-1 and TRBJ2-1, is KAGVTQTPRYLIKTRGQQVTLSCSPISGHRSVSWYQQTPGQGLQFLFEYFSETQRNKGNFPGRFSGRQFSNSRSEMNVSTLELGDSALYLCASSFYRGTGGNEQFFGPGTRLTVL.

This clonotype was seen more than once but under ten times. The rearrangement joins TRBV10-2 to TRBJ2-7; 7 bases map to TRBD2. The CDR3 loop spans 11 amino acids. V dropped 9 bases and J dropped 6; count of bases not matched to a gene: 5. Germline values: CDR1 WSHSY, CDR2 SAAADI. CDR3 amino acids: CASLAAFEQYF. CDR3 DNA: TGCGCCAGTCTAGCGGCGTTCGAGCAGTACTTC.

This clonotype occurred a few times. This chain joins TRBV6-2 or TRBV6-3 and TRBJ2-2; D not resolved. Trimming removed 6 bases from V and 6 bases from J, with 8 bases in between. The length of the CDR3 is 12 residues. Germline V gene data show CDR1 as MNHEY and CDR2 as SVGEGT. Here the CDR3 reads CASRGRPGELFF. CDR3 DNA: TGTGCCAGCAGGGGCAGGCCCGGGGAGCTGTTTTTT.

CDR3 sequence reads: CASSYSPGLAGETQYF. Here the CDR3 DNA reads TGTGCCAGCAGTTACAGCCCGGGACTAGCAGGAGAGACCCAGTACTTC. The chain employs TRBV27 and TRBJ2-5; 9 nucleotides match TRBD2. CDR1 MNHEY and CDR2 SMNVEV come from the germline V gene (reference sequence). The CDR3 consists of 16 residues. V gave up 4 bases and J gave up 4 bases; unmatched junction bases: 10.